The clone carrying this T cell receptor beta chain was picked up a small number of times. What it recognizes is unknown. The data derive from a study of vaccination and CD4 T cells after COVID-19. The wider study: SARS-CoV-2 positivity in convalescent patients was established by nasal swab PCR; nine had mild and one severe disease. Every participant was given two doses of BNT162b2 or mRNA-1273 vaccine.

Cultured CD4+ T cells had their DNA profiled by the Oncomine TCR Beta short-read assay. Using the QIAamp micro DNA kit, genomic DNA was extracted from the CD4+ T cells that had been cultured. TCRdb re-called the PCR reads with MiXCR, one entry per CDR3 protein. The table lists more than 10,000 distinct CDR3 sequences, 30% to 35% of them singletons, with about a sixth in the top ten. Treatment here: roughly 10-day PBMC culture with coronavirus spike peptide pools or control peptides (ViraFEST assay). V lost 4 bases to trimming and J lost 5 bases, with 15 bases between them. The CDR3 is 16 residues long. Looked up from germline, CDR1 is MDHEN and CDR2 is SYDVKM.

The receptor was isolated from a human donor who had recovered from COVID-19. The material was CD4+ T cells from blood, cultured in vitro, obtained after SARS-CoV-2 vaccination. This sequence joins TRBV28 and TRBJ1-6, with D possibly being TRBD1 (5 bases). For the CDR3, the DNA is TGTGCCAGCAGTTACACTACCCGGGGCGATAATTCACCCCTCCACTTT. Translated: CASSYTTRGDNSPLHF. The whole variable domain, filled in from reference TRBV28 and TRBJ1-6, reads DVKVTQSSRYLVKRTGEKVFLECVQDMDHENMFWYRQDPGLGLRLIYFSYDVKMKEKGDIPEGYSVSREKKERFSLILESASTNQTSMYLCASSYTTRGDNSPLHFGNGTRLTVT.